The 18 T cell receptor beta chains in this list originate from one sample, sequenced in a study of cytomegalovirus exposure and HLA in healthy donors. The PCR contained 60 Vbeta and 13 Jbeta primers. Produced via immunoSEQ multiplex PCR; TCRdb's table is partial and in-frame only. In the table there are about 160,000 clones, 70% to 90% of which are singletons. Sequenced: PBMCs. The receptors were gathered from a woman between 18 and 29 years old in good health and CMV-seronegative.

The J gene is TRBJ2-3, the V gene TRBV7-2, with D tentatively TRBD2 (5 bases). The germline gives CDR1 SGHTA, CDR2 FQGNSA. Trimming stripped 7 bases from V and 5 bases from J, with 19 bases between. The CDR3 spans 15 residues. The CDR3 sequence is CASTPTSGSGDTQYF. CDR3 in DNA: TGTGCCAGCACCCCGACCTCGGGATCTGGAGATACGCAGTATTTT.

The chain has TRBV30 and TRBJ1-5; 8 bases agree with TRBD1. Germline loops: CDR1 GTSNPN, CDR2 SVGIG (reference sequence). This CDR3 spans 17 amino acids. J lost 1 base, V lost 5 bases, and 13 bases had no gene match. The CDR3 DNA sequence: TGTGCCTGGGACACCGGGACAGGCCTGGGGAGCAATCAGCCCCAGCATTTT. Translated, it gives CAWDTGTGLGSNQPQHF.

The V and J genes are TRBV9 and TRBJ2-7, with D possibly TRBD1 on 6 matching bases. There are 15 residues in the CDR3. Trimming pared 3 bases from V and 6 bases from J, leaving 19 bases between. Germline-derived CDR1 and CDR2 are SGDLS and YYNGEE. The CDR3 loop reads CASSAKGQSSGEQYF. The CDR3 nucleotides read TGTGCCAGCAGCGCTAAAGGACAGTCATCGGGCGAGCAGTACTTC. Based on the CDR3 plus reference TRBV9 and TRBJ2-7, the full variable domain is DSGVTQTPKHLITATGQRVTLRCSPRSGDLSVYWYQQSLDQGLQFLIQYYNGEERAKGNILERFSAQQFPDLHSELNLSSLELGDSALYFCASSAKGQSSGEQYFGPGTRLTVT.

This rearrangement joins TRBV5-4 to TRBJ2-3, with 8 positions matching TRBD2. The CDR3 contains 16 residues. Per germline, CDR1 SGHNT and CDR2 YYREEE (reference sequence). J gave up 1 base and V 4 bases, and 8 bases lay outside the gene matches. CDR3 sequence reads: CASSPPGLGRTDTQYF. CDR3 nucleotides: TGTGCCAGCAGCCCGCCGGGACTAGGACGCACAGATACGCAGTATTTT.

This sequence joins TRBV6-1 and TRBJ2-3; perhaps TRBD1 as D (6 bases). The CDR3 spans 18 residues. V lost 4 bases and J lost 0, with 20 bases in between. Per the germline V gene, CDR1 is MNHNS and CDR2 is SASEGT. CDR3 DNA sequence: TGTGCCAGCAGTGGGGGGCGGGCGGCAGGTAGAAGCACAGATACGCAGTATTTT. Protein: CASSGGRAAGRSTDTQYF.

The V and J genes are TRBV28 and TRBJ1-3, with TRBD1 matching 9 bases. This CDR3 is 15 amino acids long. The germline gives CDR1 MDHEN, CDR2 SYDVKM. V trimming: 7 bases; J trimming: 4 bases; junction bases outside the gene matches: 8. The CDR3 is CASNPPGTGGNTIYF. The CDR3 bases are TGTGCCAGCAATCCCCCGGGGACAGGGGGAAACACCATATATTTT.

This clone appeared a single time. The chain links TRBV6-1 to TRBJ2-5; TRBD2 aligns across 7 bases. V shed 1 base and J 0 bases; nucleotides not matched to a gene: 5. The CDR3 spans 16 residues. Germline V gene sequence: CDR1 MNHNS, CDR2 SASEGT. The CDR3 region has the DNA TGTGCCAGCAGTGAAGGGGGAGCGGGGCACCAAGAGACCCAGTACTTC. Its translation: CASSEGGAGHQETQYF.

This clone was seen only a few times. This chain joins TRBV10-3 and TRBJ2-6; D is uncertain. The CDR3 contains 15 residues. The germline V gene has CDR1 ENHRY and CDR2 SYGVKD. Trimming took 2 bases from V and 1 from J, leaving 6 bases between them. The CDR3 spells CAISELGSGANVLTF. The DNA for the CDR3 is TGTGCCATCAGTGAGCTCGGGTCTGGGGCCAACGTCCTGACTTTC.

The gene calls are TRBV27 and TRBJ2-5; 7 bases match TRBD2. CDR1 and CDR2 (germline): MNHEY, SMNVEV (reference sequence). The CDR3 has 17 amino acids. Germline trimming cut 5 bases from V and 5 bases from J; bases unmatched to any gene: 17. In DNA form, the CDR3 reads TGTGCCAGCAGTAGCACCGGGGGGTCGAAAATTCGGGAGACCCAGTACTTC. Protein: CASSSTGGSKIRETQYF.

The J gene is TRBJ2-3, the V gene TRBV27; 14 bases match TRBD2. J gave up 5 bases and V 4 bases, and 11 bases lay outside the gene matches. Germline CDR1 reads MNHEY; CDR2 reads SMNVEV (reference sequence). This CDR3 is 18 amino acids long. The CDR3 protein is CASSWGLAGAQLLDTQYF. In nucleotides, the CDR3 is TGTGCCAGCAGTTGGGGACTAGCGGGAGCACAGCTGTTAGATACGCAGTATTTT.

The rearrangement uses TRBV5-6 and TRBJ2-3; TRBD1 is a possible D gene (6 bases). The germline CDR1 and CDR2 sequences are SGHDT and YYEEEE. This CDR3 has 13 amino acids. Trimming pared 3 bases from V and 3 bases from J, leaving 8 bases between. In DNA, the CDR3 is TGTGCCAGCAGCTCCACAGGGACAGATACGCAGTATTTT. This gives the protein CASSSTGTDTQYF.

The chain couples TRBV5-1 to TRBJ2-1; 7 bases are shared with TRBD2. Germline loops: CDR1 SGHRS, CDR2 YFSETQ. CDR3 size: 15 residues. V shed 3 bases, J shed 7 bases, and the junction held 10 bases outside the gene matches. As DNA, the CDR3 is TGCGCCAGCAGCTCCAGCGGGGCGGGGTGGAATGAGCAGTTCTTC. Its protein is CASSSSGAGWNEQFF.

V usage is TRBV19 and J usage is TRBJ2-2; D possibly corresponds to TRBD1 (8 bases). CDR3 length: 15 amino acids. Trimming pared 4 bases from V and 5 bases from J, leaving 14 bases between. Germline assignment: CDR1 LNHDA and CDR2 SQIVND (reference sequence). The CDR3 loop is CASSTGQGGTGELFF. The DNA for the CDR3 is TGTGCCAGTAGTACTGGACAGGGAGGGACCGGGGAGCTGTTTTTT.

The gene calls are TRBV27 and TRBJ2-3; 8 nucleotides line up with TRBD2. Per germline, CDR1 MNHEY and CDR2 SMNVEV (reference sequence). Trimming cost V 2 bases and J 6 bases; bases outside gene matches: 13. The CDR3 runs 17 residues. The CDR3 DNA reads as TGTGCCAGCAGTTTACATCGCCCGGGAGCGGGAGCTGATACGCAGTATTTT. Translation: CASSLHRPGAGADTQYF.

The chain is built from TRBV28 and TRBJ1-5; D might be TRBD1 (5 bases). This CDR3 has 16 residues. The ends were cut back, 3 bases at V and 1 base at J, with 13 bases in the middle. From germline, CDR1 is MDHEN and CDR2 SYDVKM. The chain's CDR3 is CASSLWQGGSNQPQHF. The CDR3 nucleotides are TGTGCCAGCAGTTTGTGGCAGGGAGGGAGCAATCAGCCCCAGCATTTT. Supplemented by reference TRBV28 and TRBJ1-5, the full variable domain reads DVKVTQSSRYLVKRTGEKVFLECVQDMDHENMFWYRQDPGLGLRLIYFSYDVKMKEKGDIPEGYSVSREKKERFSLILESASTNQTSMYLCASSLWQGGSNQPQHFGDGTRLSIL.

The chain recombines TRBV6-5 with TRBJ2-5; D remains ambiguous. The tail of the sequence fits TRBJ2-7 better, so the J call may be wrong. Germline V lookup: CDR1 MNHEY, CDR2 SVGAGI. This CDR3 has 16 amino acids. The CDR3 here is CASSYGSGQSSYEQYF. Written as DNA, the CDR3 is TGTGCCAGCAGTTACGGGTCGGGTCAGAGCTCCTACGAGCAGTACTTC.

The chain combines TRBV30 with TRBJ1-1; 8 bases agree with TRBD1. The CDR3 runs to 14 residues. V lost 3 bases to trimming and J lost 7 bases; unmatched junction nucleotides: 10. Per the germline V gene, CDR1 is GTSNPN and CDR2 is SVGIG (reference sequence). This CDR3 is CAWSRLGQGSEAFF. CDR3 nucleotide sequence: TGTGCCTGGAGCCGACTTGGACAGGGAAGTGAAGCTTTCTTT.

The sample holds one count of this clone. The chain employs TRBV4-1 and TRBJ2-2, with D tentatively TRBD2 (5 bases). Germline V gives CDR1 MGHRA, CDR2 YSYEKL. The CDR3 runs to 15 residues. Trimming cost V 1 base and J 1 base, with 7 bases left between them. CDR3 sequence: CASSQVGRNTGELFF. The CDR3 DNA reads TGCGCCAGCAGCCAAGTGGGGAGGAACACCGGGGAGCTGTTTTTT.